The 9 T cell receptor beta chains below were found in one sample sequenced in a study of beta chain bispecific antibodies for T cell cancers (dated by TCRdb to the early 2020s). Which antigens these TCRs recognize remains unknown. Study-level results and caveats: Leukemia cell line cells were mixed with normal T cells in each sequenced sample, and most of the targeted TRBV signal was derived from the leukemia cells rather than from the normal T cells. Relative to anti-CD19, the TRBV12-3 share of total TRBV signal was reduced by 97% to 99% after anti-TRBV12 exposure, whereas a nonsignificant over 30% decrease was observed for TRBV12-4.

The sample's treatment or condition label is to be understood as: alpha-V12: anti-TRBV12 scFv linked to anti-CD3 scFv. For 2 to 3 days, T cells were expanded from blood mononuclear cells using either the anti-CD3 antibody OKT3 or CD3/CD28 Dynabeads. Preparation of the library involved 5' RACE. TCRdb records Illumina MiSeq as the sequencer. TCRdb took the public reads, trimmed them with fastp at Q25, ran MiXCR for clone calling and kept in-frame beta chains. Each CDR3 protein gets just one entry, which takes the most common genes and DNA from the rows behind it. This sample is represented by roughly 19,000 distinct CDR3 sequences; just over 2% of them were singletons. The ten largest clones capture under 5.5% of the sample. Sequencing used healthy donor T cells cultured with leukemia cells, obtained from a culture containing a bispecific antibody targeting TCR Vbeta12. The receptor source for this set is a human donor in good health. Some clones in this sample may be carry-over from other donors' samples.

In this sample, this clonotype turned up many times. The chain has TRBV7-9 and TRBJ1-6; 8 bases line up with TRBD1. The CDR3 totals 16 residues. CDR1 is SEHNR, CDR2 FQNEAQ, per germline (reference sequence). V gave up 4 bases and J gave up 5 bases; unmatched junction bases: 7. In DNA, the CDR3 is TGTGCCAGCAGCTCGTACGGGACAGGAGATAATTCACCCCTCCACTTT. As protein: CASSSYGTGDNSPLHF. Drawing the rest from reference TRBV7-9 and TRBJ1-6, the complete variable domain is DTGVSQNPRHKITKRGQNVTFRCDPISEHNRLYWYRQTLGQGPEFLTYFQNEAQLEKSRLLSDRFSAERPKGSFSTLEIQRTEQGDSAMYLCASSSYGTGDNSPLHFGNGTRLTVT.

This clonotype was seen a handful of times. The J gene is TRBJ2-2, the V gene TRBV5-8; 10 nucleotides line up with TRBD1. In germline, CDR1 is SGHTS, CDR2 YDEGEE. V was pared by 4 bases and J by 0 bases, with 3 bases of the junction left unmatched. The CDR3 extends over 16 amino acids. CDR3 region: CASSPGTGANTGELFF. The CDR3 DNA follows: TGTGCCAGCAGCCCCGGGACAGGGGCGAACACCGGGGAGCTGTTTTTT.

This clonotype was seen many times. The J gene is TRBJ2-2, the V gene TRBV14; no clear D. Germline V gives CDR1 SGHDN, CDR2 FVKESK. The ends were cut back, 4 bases at V and 8 bases at J, with 11 bases in the middle. The CDR3 consists of 13 residues. Written as DNA, the CDR3 is TGTGCCAGCAGCCCAGGTTTATATGGGGAGCTGTTTTTT. As protein: CASSPGLYGELFF.

This clonotype occurred many times. This chain joins TRBV27 and TRBJ1-2; the match to TRBD1 covers 10 bases. Losses at the gene ends were 4 bases for V and 6 bases for J; bases not matched to a gene: 11. The germline CDR1 and CDR2 sequences are MNHEY and SMNVEV (reference sequence). The CDR3 spans 16 residues. CDR3 sequence: CASSSGQGVISDGYTF. The CDR3 coding sequence is TGTGCCAGCAGTTCCGGACAGGGGGTAATTTCGGATGGCTACACCTTC.

The sample holds many counts of this clonotype. The genes are TRBV20-1 and TRBJ2-7; 7 bases align to TRBD2. Germline V CDR1 and CDR2: DFQATT, SNEGSKA (reference sequence). V was pared by 4 bases and J by 2 bases, with 5 bases of the junction left unmatched. The CDR3 spans 13 residues. CDR3 sequence: CSATSGGAYEQYF. Here the CDR3 DNA reads TGCAGTGCTACCTCGGGGGGAGCCTACGAGCAGTACTTC.

In its sample, this clonotype was seen many times. V is TRBV28 and J is TRBJ1-4; possibly TRBD1 for D (5 bases). V was trimmed by 6 bases and J by 6 bases, leaving 17 bases between them. Germline CDR1 and CDR2: MDHEN and SYDVKM. CDR3 size: 15 residues. The CDR3 region is CASSRSLTGYEKLFF. The CDR3 bases are TGTGCCAGCAGCCGATCACTAACAGGTTATGAAAAACTGTTTTTT.

Ten or more counts support this clonotype. The chain joins TRBV15 to TRBJ1-3; D is unclear. V lost 0 bases and J 1 base, leaving 7 bases between the germline ends. Germline CDR1 and CDR2: LNHNV and YYDKDF (reference sequence). This CDR3 region has 15 residues. CDR3 loop: CATSRDLGSGNTIYF. In nucleotides, the CDR3 is TGTGCCACCAGCAGAGATCTTGGGTCTGGAAACACCATATATTTT.

In this sample, this clonotype turned up many times. The chain is built from TRBV29-1 and TRBJ2-3; 9 nucleotides match TRBD1. Looked up from germline, CDR1 is SQVTM and CDR2 is ANQGSEA. V dropped 6 bases and J dropped 3; count of bases not matched to a gene: 10. This CDR3 is built from 15 residues. Here the CDR3 DNA reads TGCAGCGTGGACCGACAGGGGGATGGGACAGATACGCAGTATTTT. Protein sequence: CSVDRQGDGTDTQYF.

In its sample, this clonotype was seen many times. This chain connects TRBV6-2 or TRBV6-3 to TRBJ1-2; D remains ambiguous. This CDR3 contains 16 residues. Germline V gives CDR1 MNHEY, CDR2 SVGEGT. V was cut by 7 bases and J by 0 bases, with 18 bases left in between. The CDR3 nucleotides are TGTGCCAGCACCCCCCTGGACGTAAATCCTAACTATGGCTACACCTTC. The encoded protein is CASTPLDVNPNYGYTF.